Listed below are T cell receptor beta chains from one sample, sequenced in a study of radiation and T cells in renal cell carcinoma. The method was immunoSEQ multiplex PCR; TCRdb's version includes in-frame clones alone and lacks a portion of them. Here the sample spans 100,000 to 150,000 clones, approximately 85% being singletons. Source: blood, taken from a patient whose treatment included radiotherapy and nephrectomy. The receptors shown here come from a man in his fifties or sixties with renal cell carcinoma. Both conserved end residues are part of each CDR3. D genes are given only for firm matches. For some rows the clone size is stated as once, few or many, or as a class when expanded; others skip it.

CDR3nt	CDR3aa	v_gene	j_gene	d_gene	abundance
TGTGCCAGTAGTATCTCGCCCGGGACCGACTTCTCCTACGAGCAGTACTTC	CASSISPGTDFSYEQYF	TRBV19	TRBJ2-7	NA	NA
TGCGCCAGCAGCTTAGGTTCCAAAAACATTCAGTACTTC	CASSLGSKNIQYF	TRBV5-1	TRBJ2-4	NA	NA
TGTGCCTGGAGATTGTCTAGACGAACAGGGGGCTGCACCTTC	CAWRLSRRTGGCTF	TRBV30	TRBJ1-2	TRBD1	once
TGTGCCAGTACCACGGGGGCGGGGGAAAAACTGTTTTTT	CASTTGAGEKLFF	TRBV19	TRBJ1-4	NA	NA
TGTGCCAGCAGTTCTAGCGGGATTAGCACAGATACGCAGTATTTT	CASSSSGISTDTQYF	TRBV2	TRBJ2-3	TRBD2	NA
TGCGCCAGCAGCAGAGACAGGGAAAACATTCAGTACTTC	CASSRDRENIQYF	TRBV4-3	TRBJ2-4	TRBD1	few
TGCGCCAGCGGTAGGGGGCCGGGGGCTAATGAAAAACTGTTTTTT	CASGRGPGANEKLFF	TRBV5-1	TRBJ1-4	TRBD1	NA
TGTGCCAGCAGCCTACCAGGACAGGGAGTAATTGGTACTGAAGCTTTCTTT	CASSLPGQGVIGTEAFF	TRBV5-4	TRBJ1-1	TRBD1	few
TGTGCCAGCAGTGCCGGCCCGACGTGGGACAAAAACATTCAGTACTTC	CASSAGPTWDKNIQYF	TRBV27	TRBJ2-4	NA	NA
TGTGCCAGCAGTTTATTAGGACTAGCGGGAGGTGAGCAGTTCTTC	CASSLLGLAGGEQFF	TRBV27	TRBJ2-1	TRBD2	NA
TGTGCCAGCAGCTTACGAGGGGATAATGAAAAACTGTTTTTT	CASSLRGDNEKLFF	TRBV7-8	TRBJ1-4	NA	NA
TGTGCCAGCAGCTCCGGCTCGGGGGGGCCTACCGAGACCCAGTACTTC	CASSSGSGGPTETQYF	TRBV9	TRBJ2-5	TRBD2	NA
TGTGCCAGCACCAAGGGGAGACTCCCATACAATGAGCAGTTCTTC	CASTKGRLPYNEQFF	TRBV6-6	TRBJ2-1	NA	NA
TGTGCCAGCAGCTTGGCCGGGGTAGGGGCGCCCTACGAGCAGTACTTC	CASSLAGVGAPYEQYF	TRBV5-8	TRBJ2-7	NA	NA
TGCGCCAGCAGCTTTACGCCCATCAAGGCTAGCACAGATACGCAGTATTTT	CASSFTPIKASTDTQYF	TRBV5-1	TRBJ2-3	NA	NA
TGTGCCAGTAACACCTTAGGGGCGGCGGAGCAGTTCTTC	CASNTLGAAEQFF	TRBV18	TRBJ2-1	NA	NA
TGTGCCAGCAGCTTGGGACTAGCGGGGGGCTTAAGCTCCTACGAGCAGTACTTC	CASSLGLAGGLSSYEQYF	TRBV7-9	TRBJ2-7	TRBD2	NA
TGTGCCAGCAGTTACGGGACCGGGGCAGGTCCCGGGGAGCTGTTTTTT	CASSYGTGAGPGELFF	TRBV6-5	TRBJ2-2	NA	NA
TGTGCCAGCAGCCAAGATCCCAGCGGGGGCGGGGGGGAGCAGTTCTTC	CASSQDPSGGGGEQFF	TRBV4-2	TRBJ2-1	TRBD2	NA
TGTGCCAGCAGTGGACGTGGGGATACGCAGTATTTT	CASSGRGDTQYF	TRBV2	TRBJ2-3	NA	NA
TGTGCTAGTGGTTTGTATGGCGGGGGAGATCAGCCCCAGCATTTT	CASGLYGGGDQPQHF	TRBV12-5	TRBJ1-5	NA	NA
TGTGCCAGCAGTTCGGGGTGGCGGCAGCCCCAGCATTTT	CASSSGWRQPQHF	TRBV6-5	TRBJ1-5	NA	NA
TGTGCCAGCAGTCCCCGGACAGGGGACACCGGGGAGCTGTTTTTT	CASSPRTGDTGELFF	TRBV6-1	TRBJ2-2	TRBD1	NA
TGCGCCAGCAGAGCCCAGAGGAGGCCCCAGCCCCAGCATTTT	CASRAQRRPQPQHF	TRBV10-1	TRBJ1-5	NA	NA
TGCGCCAGCAGCTTGGGAGGGACCCAAGAGACCCAGTACTTC	CASSLGGTQETQYF	TRBV5-1	TRBJ2-5	NA	NA
TGTGCTAGCAGCTCCCAAGGGGGGCGTGAGCAGTTCTTC	CASSSQGGREQFF	TRBV7-7	TRBJ2-1	NA	few
TGTGCCAGCAGCCAAGGACAGCGCCTCGAAGAGACCCAGTACTTC	CASSQGQRLEETQYF	TRBV4-2	TRBJ2-5	NA	NA
TGTGCCAGCAGAGATACAGGGGGCACTGAAGCTTTCTTT	CASRDTGGTEAFF	TRBV27	TRBJ1-1	TRBD1	NA